A single sample is the source of the 27 T cell receptor beta chains below, sequenced in a study of blood T cell repertoires in COVID-19. Sequencing used immunoSEQ multiplex PCR; TCRdb keeps in-frame clones, though not all of them. The profile shows 200,000 to 250,000 clones, 82% of them singletons. The sample comprised PBMCs or T cells enriched from blood (not recorded which). The receptors shown here come from a man in his forties who had recovered from COVID-19.

On this clone: Other nucleotide sequences in the sample specify the same CDR3. The chain carries TRBV7-8 and TRBJ1-5; D is ambiguous. Trimming shortened V by 5 bases and J by 2 bases, and 7 bases separated the two germline ends. Germline V gene lookup returns CDR1 SGHVS and CDR2 FQNEAQ. The CDR3 has 13 amino acids. The CDR3 DNA sequence: TGTGCCAGCAGCCCCCGTGGCAATCAGCCCCAGCATTTT. This codes for CASSPRGNQPQHF.

This clone has just one count. V usage is TRBV27 and J usage is TRBJ1-6, with D perhaps TRBD1 (5 bases). The CDR3 has 14 residues. V gave up 4 bases and J gave up 4 bases, with 8 bases separating them. Germline CDR1 is MNHEY and CDR2 is SMNVEV (reference sequence). CDR3 region: CASSSGQYNSPLHF. As DNA, the CDR3 is TGTGCCAGCAGTTCCGGACAATATAATTCACCCCTCCACTTT.

The rearrangement joins TRBV10-3 to TRBJ2-1, with 7 bases fitting TRBD1. CDR3 length: 15 amino acids. J lost 6 bases, V lost 3 bases, and 8 bases had no gene match. The V gene's germline CDR1 is ENHRY and CDR2 SYGVKD. The CDR3 DNA reads as TGTGCCATCAGTGACTCCGGACAGGCGGGCAATGAGCAGTTCTTC. Protein sequence: CAISDSGQAGNEQFF.

The chain links TRBV7-3 to TRBJ2-3; D gene unclear. V was pared by 2 bases and J by 0 bases, with 9 bases between. The CDR3 length is 15 residues. Looked up from germline, CDR1 is SGHTA and CDR2 is FQGTGA. The CDR3 protein is CASSLGVTSTDTQYF. Here the CDR3 DNA reads TGTGCCAGCAGCTTAGGAGTGACTAGCACAGATACGCAGTATTTT. The full variable domain, rest sourced from reference TRBV7-3 and TRBJ2-3, is GAGVSQTPSNKVTEKGKYVELRCDPISGHTALYWYRQSLGQGPEFLIYFQGTGAADDSGLPNDRFFAVRPEGSVSTLKIQRTERGDSAVYLCASSLGVTSTDTQYFGPGTRLTVL.

This clone was seen a handful of times. V usage is TRBV2 and J usage is TRBJ1-1, with D possibly TRBD1 on 5 matching bases. V gave up 6 bases and J gave up 2 bases, with 13 bases separating them. The CDR3 has 14 amino acids. Germline lookup yields CDR1 SNHLY and CDR2 FYNNEI. The CDR3 loop is CASSRDGGNTEAFF. The CDR3 DNA follows: TGTGCCAGCAGCCGGGACGGGGGAAACACTGAAGCTTTCTTT.

The chain combines TRBV5-1 with TRBJ2-2; the D gene is possibly TRBD2 (5 bases). CDR3 length: 16 amino acids. Germline CDR1 reads SGHRS; CDR2 reads YFSETQ. The V end lost 0 bases, the J end lost 1 base, and 10 bases lay between the germline ends. This CDR3 is CASSLGVARNTGELFF. The CDR3 nucleotides read TGCGCCAGCAGCTTGGGAGTAGCGAGGAACACCGGGGAGCTGTTTTTT.

The chain carries TRBV12-5 and TRBJ1-1; D is ambiguous. The V end was cut by 5 bases, the J end by 3 bases, with 25 bases between. Germline V gene sequence: CDR1 LGHNT, CDR2 FRNRAP. This CDR3 is built from 18 residues. The CDR3 nucleotides read TGTGCTAGTGGTCTGGATCTCGGGGTAGTCGATAGGGACACTGAAGCTTTCTTT. This encodes CASGLDLGVVDRDTEAFF.

The rearrangement links TRBV28 to TRBJ2-3, with D possibly being TRBD2 (6 bases). Trimming shortened V by 5 bases and J by 1 base, and 13 bases separated the two germline ends. Germline-derived CDR1 and CDR2 are MDHEN and SYDVKM. This CDR3 has 15 amino acids. This CDR3 reads CASSLGGSRTDTQYF. CDR3 nucleotides: TGTGCCAGCAGTCTCGGAGGGTCCCGCACAGATACGCAGTATTTT.

Here the CDR3 reads CASSQDGSRTDTQYF. The CDR3, as DNA: TGTGCCAGCAGCCAAGATGGGAGCCGGACAGATACGCAGTATTTT. V usage is TRBV3-1 (or the pseudogene TRBV3-2) and J usage is TRBJ2-3; a weak D match, TRBD2 (5 bases). Germline values: CDR1 LGHDT, CDR2 YNNKEL (reference sequence). V was cut by 0 bases and J by 3 bases, with 10 bases left in between. The CDR3 consists of 15 residues.

This clone was counted a single time. This chain links TRBV14 with TRBJ2-7; no firm D call. The V and J ends lost 0 bases and 7 bases respectively, with 16 bases between them. This CDR3 region has 15 residues. Germline lookup yields CDR1 SGHDN and CDR2 FVKESK. CDR3 in DNA: TGTGCCAGCAGCCAAGATTGGTCGCAAGTTCGGGAGCAGTACTTC. Translated: CASSQDWSQVREQYF.

This clone has only one observation. J is TRBJ1-2 and V is TRBV7-9; 7 nucleotides align to TRBD1. J was trimmed by 4 bases and V by 3 bases; bases with no gene match: 2. Germline V gives CDR1 SEHNR, CDR2 FQNEAQ (reference sequence). This CDR3 spans 13 amino acids. The CDR3 DNA reads TGTGCCAGCAGCTTCACAGGGGTCTATGGCTACACCTTC. Encoded protein: CASSFTGVYGYTF.

This clone was detected once. The chain joins TRBV5-1 to TRBJ2-3; TRBD2 is a possible D gene (5 bases). Trimming pared 3 bases from V and 9 bases from J, leaving 20 bases between. The CDR3 has 15 residues. CDR1 SGHRS and CDR2 YFSETQ come from the germline V gene. The CDR3 DNA is TGCGCCAGCAGCTCAGGAGCGGCTAGCCGGGGAACGCAGTATTTT. Amino acids: CASSSGAASRGTQYF.

The chain recombines TRBV4-2 with TRBJ2-7; weak D call: TRBD1 (6 bases). The CDR3 runs 13 residues. Germline lookup yields CDR1 LGHNA and CDR2 YNFKEQ. Trimming stripped 0 bases from V and 7 bases from J, with 10 bases between. The CDR3 is CASSQDWGREQYF. For the CDR3, the DNA is TGTGCCAGCAGCCAAGATTGGGGGCGGGAGCAGTACTTC.

The V gene is TRBV5-5, the J gene TRBJ1-1; D gene uncertain. This CDR3 is 13 amino acids long. V was cut by 0 bases and J by 4 bases, with 7 bases left in between. The germline V gene has CDR1 SGHKS and CDR2 YYEKEE (reference sequence). This CDR3 reads CASSLAAGTEAFF. CDR3 sequence (DNA): TGTGCCAGCAGCTTGGCGGCGGGCACTGAAGCTTTCTTT. Full variable domain (outside the CDR3, taken from reference TRBV5-5 and TRBJ1-1): DAGVTQSPTHLIKTRGQQVTLRCSPISGHKSVSWYQQVLGQGPQFIFQYYEKEERGRGNFPDRFSARQFPNYSSELNVNALLLGDSALYLCASSLAAGTEAFFGQGTRLTVV.

This chain connects TRBV6-5 to TRBJ2-7; 11 bases are shared with TRBD1. The ends lost 2 bases at V and 6 bases at J; junction bases unmatched: 3. The germline V gene encodes CDR1 MNHEY and CDR2 SVGAGI. The CDR3 is made up of 14 amino acids. For the CDR3, the DNA is TGTGCCAGCAGTTACGGACAGGGGGCAGGCGAGCAGTACTTC. Encoded protein: CASSYGQGAGEQYF.

The genes are TRBV5-1 and TRBJ2-6, with 8 bases fitting TRBD1. Per germline, CDR1 SGHRS and CDR2 YFSETQ. V trimming: 5 bases; J trimming: 0 bases; junction bases outside the gene matches: 1. The CDR3 has 15 residues. This CDR3 reads CASRTGDSGANVLTF. The CDR3, as DNA: TGCGCCAGCAGGACAGGGGACTCTGGGGCCAACGTCCTGACTTTC.

The chain has TRBV6-5 and TRBJ1-2, with 7 positions matching TRBD1. The ends lost 4 bases at V and 6 bases at J; junction bases unmatched: 5. Germline CDR1 MNHEY, CDR2 SVGAGI. The CDR3 extends over 13 amino acids. The chain's CDR3 is CASSFGQVNGYTF. CDR3 nucleotide sequence: TGTGCCAGCAGTTTTGGACAGGTGAATGGCTACACCTTC.

V is TRBV10-3 and J is TRBJ2-3; TRBD2 matches 10 bases. The CDR3 extends over 15 amino acids. J gave up 2 bases and V 6 bases, and 5 bases lay outside the gene matches. CDR1 and CDR2 (germline): ENHRY, SYGVKD. The DNA of the CDR3 is TGTGCCATCAGCCGGACTAGCGGAATCACAGATACGCAGTATTTT. Protein: CAISRTSGITDTQYF.

The gene calls are TRBV9 and TRBJ1-5, with D perhaps matching TRBD1 (6 bases). Trimming removed 4 bases from V and 6 bases from J, with 17 bases in between. The CDR3 has 15 amino acids. Germline lookup yields CDR1 SGDLS and CDR2 YYNGEE. In DNA form, the CDR3 reads TGTGCCAGCAGCTCCCATTCGGGGGGCGGTCAGCCCCAGCATTTT. Amino acids: CASSSHSGGGQPQHF. Full variable domain (remainder filled in from reference TRBV9 and TRBJ1-5): DSGVTQTPKHLITATGQRVTLRCSPRSGDLSVYWYQQSLDQGLQFLIQYYNGEERAKGNILERFSAQQFPDLHSELNLSSLELGDSALYFCASSSHSGGGQPQHFGDGTRLSIL.

This chain connects TRBV2 to TRBJ1-5, with 11 bases aligning to TRBD1. There are 15 residues in the CDR3. Trimming removed 8 bases from V and 7 bases from J; junction bases left unmatched: 10. Per the germline V gene, CDR1 is SNHLY and CDR2 is FYNNEI. CDR3 DNA sequence: TGTGCCAGCCGTACACGGACAGGGGGCGGGCAGCCCCAGCATTTT. Translated, it gives CASRTRTGGGQPQHF.

The chain employs TRBV5-4 and TRBJ2-5, with TRBD1 identical over 8 bases. Germline V lookup: CDR1 SGHNT, CDR2 YYREEE (reference sequence). V dropped 4 bases and J dropped 4; count of bases not matched to a gene: 9. The CDR3 totals 15 residues. The CDR3 is CASSTGQGLIETQYF. The CDR3, as DNA: TGTGCCAGCAGCACTGGACAGGGATTAATAGAGACCCAGTACTTC.

The chain is built from TRBV5-4 and TRBJ1-2, with TRBD1 matching 7 bases. The CDR3 totals 13 residues. The germline gives CDR1 SGHNT, CDR2 YYREEE (reference sequence). Trimming took 3 bases from V and 8 from J; bases not matched to a gene: 7. CDR3 DNA sequence: TGTGCCAGCAGCTCCGGACAGGATAGGGGCTACACCTTC. Its protein product is CASSSGQDRGYTF.

This chain connects TRBV20-1 to TRBJ1-5, with D possibly TRBD1 on 5 matching bases. Germline-derived CDR1 and CDR2 are DFQATT and SNEGSKA (reference sequence). The CDR3 runs 20 residues. The V end lost 3 bases, the J end lost 0 bases, and 27 bases lay between the germline ends. CDR3 sequence: CSASPKIWGSRTYSNQPQHF. The CDR3 nucleotides are TGCAGTGCTAGTCCGAAGATCTGGGGCAGCCGTACATATAGCAATCAGCCCCAGCATTTT.

V is TRBV30 and J is TRBJ1-5; D not certain. Trimming stripped 0 bases from V and 9 bases from J, with 6 bases between. This CDR3 contains 11 residues. Germline loops: CDR1 GTSNPN, CDR2 SVGIG (reference sequence). DNA of the CDR3: TGTGCCTGGAGTGTAAGCGGGCCCCAGCATTTT. The encoded protein is CAWSVSGPQHF.

The chain couples TRBV11-1 to TRBJ2-3; no clear D gene. Trimming shortened V by 5 bases and J by 0 bases, and 12 bases separated the two germline ends. This CDR3 region has 15 residues. In germline, CDR1 is SGHAT, CDR2 FQDESV (reference sequence). The CDR3 is CASSPMRLSTDTQYF. For the CDR3, the DNA is TGTGCCAGCAGCCCTATGCGGCTCAGCACAGATACGCAGTATTTT.

The chain joins TRBV6-4 to TRBJ2-7; D might be TRBD2 (7 bases). The CDR3 runs 16 residues. Germline CDR1 reads MRHNA; CDR2 reads SNTAGT. V dropped 0 bases and J dropped 3 bases, with 15 bases sitting between them. The CDR3 region has the DNA TGTGCCAGCAGTGACTCTCCGGGGGGCTGGGTCTACGAGCAGTACTTC. It translates to CASSDSPGGWVYEQYF.

This rearrangement joins TRBV27 to TRBJ1-2, with 7 bases fitting TRBD1. CDR3 length: 14 amino acids. The V and J ends lost 5 bases and 5 bases, in that order; junction bases with no gene match: 8. Looked up from germline, CDR1 is MNHEY and CDR2 is SMNVEV (reference sequence). The DNA of the CDR3 is TGTGCCAGCAGTCTAGGACAGGTCGGGTATGGCTACACCTTC. It encodes CASSLGQVGYGYTF.